This T cell receptor (beta chain) was captured by sequencing in a study of siplizumab effects on memory and regulatory T cells. Study results and limitations: Siplizumab significantly reduced alloreactive sequences traceable to unstimulated CD4+ memory cells. Proliferating Tregs taken from siplizumab cultures were not shown to have a confirmed suppressive function. Only a minor fraction of alloreactive clones mapped to unstimulated subsets.

There are 12 residues in the CDR3. Trimming stripped 3 bases from V and 7 bases from J, with 10 bases between. Looked up from germline, CDR1 is KGHSH and CDR2 is LQKENI. Per sample, some 10^5 TCR templates were assayed. Method: immunoSEQ multiplex PCR; TCRdb's copy keeps in-frame clones and lacks some. In the table there are roughly 60,000 clones, around 96% of which are singletons. Comments on this clone: What it binds is not known.

The rearrangement uses TRBV18 and TRBJ2-7; tentatively, D is TRBD1 (7 bases). The material sequenced was naive CD8+ T cells sorted from blood. The TCR comes from a human donor in good health. The CDR3 DNA reads as TGTGCCAGCTCACCCCCAGGGGGGGAGCAGTACTTC. This gives the protein CASSPPGGEQYF. The variable domain in full, with the rest retrieved from reference TRBV18 and TRBJ2-7, is NAGVMQNPRHLVRRRGQEARLRCSPMKGHSHVYWYRQLPEEGLKFMVYLQKENIIDESGMPKERFSAEFPKEGPSILRIQQVVRGDSAAYFCASSPPGGEQYFGPGTRLTVT.